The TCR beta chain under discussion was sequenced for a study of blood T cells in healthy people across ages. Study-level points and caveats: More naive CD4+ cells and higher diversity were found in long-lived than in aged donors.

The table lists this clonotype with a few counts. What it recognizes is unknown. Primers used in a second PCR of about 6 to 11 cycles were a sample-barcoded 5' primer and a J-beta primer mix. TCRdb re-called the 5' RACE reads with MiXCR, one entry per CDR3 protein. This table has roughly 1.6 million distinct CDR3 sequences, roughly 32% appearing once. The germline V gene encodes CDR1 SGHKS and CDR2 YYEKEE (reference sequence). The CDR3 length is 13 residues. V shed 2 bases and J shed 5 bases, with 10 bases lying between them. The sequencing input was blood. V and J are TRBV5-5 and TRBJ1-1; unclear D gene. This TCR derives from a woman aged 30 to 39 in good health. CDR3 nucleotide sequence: TGTGCCAGCAGCTTCTCGGGGAGGACTGAAGCTTTCTTT. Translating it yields CASSFSGRTEAFF.